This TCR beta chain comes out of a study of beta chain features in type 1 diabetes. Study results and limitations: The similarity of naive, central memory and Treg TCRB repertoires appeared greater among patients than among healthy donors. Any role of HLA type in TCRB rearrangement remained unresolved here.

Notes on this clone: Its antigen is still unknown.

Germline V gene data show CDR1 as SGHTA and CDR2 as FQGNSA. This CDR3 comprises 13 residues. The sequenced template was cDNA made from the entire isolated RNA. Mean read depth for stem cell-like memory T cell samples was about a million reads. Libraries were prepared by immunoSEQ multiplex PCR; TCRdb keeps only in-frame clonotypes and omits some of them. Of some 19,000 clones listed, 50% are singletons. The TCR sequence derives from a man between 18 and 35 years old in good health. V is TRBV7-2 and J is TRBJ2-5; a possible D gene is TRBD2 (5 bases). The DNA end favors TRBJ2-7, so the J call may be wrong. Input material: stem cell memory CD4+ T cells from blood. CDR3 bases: TGTGCCAGCAGTGCCGGGGTGGGCTACGAGCAGTACTTC. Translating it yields CASSAGVGYEQYF.